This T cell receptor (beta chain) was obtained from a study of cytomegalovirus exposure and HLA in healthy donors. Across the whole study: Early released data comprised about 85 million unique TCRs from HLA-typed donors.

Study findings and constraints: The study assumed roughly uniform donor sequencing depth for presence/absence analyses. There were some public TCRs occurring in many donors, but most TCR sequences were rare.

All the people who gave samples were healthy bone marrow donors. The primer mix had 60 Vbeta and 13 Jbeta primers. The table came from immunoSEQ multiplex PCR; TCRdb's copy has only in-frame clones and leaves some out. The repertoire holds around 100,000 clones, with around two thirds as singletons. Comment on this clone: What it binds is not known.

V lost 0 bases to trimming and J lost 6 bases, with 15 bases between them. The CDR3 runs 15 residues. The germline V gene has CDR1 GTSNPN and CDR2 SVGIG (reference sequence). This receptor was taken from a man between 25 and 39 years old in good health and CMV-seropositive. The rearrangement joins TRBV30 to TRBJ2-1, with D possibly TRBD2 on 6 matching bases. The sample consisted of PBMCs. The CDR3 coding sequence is TGTGCCTGGAGTGTAGGGGAGGACGGGGTCAATGAGCAGTTCTTC. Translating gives CAWSVGEDGVNEQFF. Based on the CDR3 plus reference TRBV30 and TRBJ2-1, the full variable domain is SQTIHQWPATLVQPVGSPLSLECTVEGTSNPNLYWYRQAAGRGLQLLFYSVGIGQISSEVPQNLSASRPQDRQFILSSKKLLLSDSGFYLCAWSVGEDGVNEQFFGPGTRLTVL.